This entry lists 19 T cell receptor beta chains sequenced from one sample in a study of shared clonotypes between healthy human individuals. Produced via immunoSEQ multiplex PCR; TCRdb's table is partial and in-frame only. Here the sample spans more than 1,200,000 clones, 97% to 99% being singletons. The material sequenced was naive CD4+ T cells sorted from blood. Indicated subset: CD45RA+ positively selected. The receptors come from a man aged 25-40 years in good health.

The CDR3: CASSLAGSSGRNEQFF. The CDR3 DNA is TGTGCCAGCAGCTTGGCGGGATCTAGCGGGAGAAATGAGCAGTTCTTC. The V call is TRBV5-4, the J call TRBJ2-1, with 10 bases that match TRBD2. Germline V gene data show CDR1 as SGHNT and CDR2 as YYREEE (reference sequence). This CDR3 is built from 16 residues. V lost 0 bases and J lost 7; bases outside the gene matches: 7.

CDR3 sequence reads: CSVATTRNNEQFF. CDR3 DNA: TGCAGCGTTGCGACGACTAGGAACAATGAGCAGTTCTTC. The rearrangement joins TRBV29-1 to TRBJ2-1; D is perhaps TRBD2 (6 bases). The germline V and J ends were trimmed by 4 bases and 5 bases, with 12 bases remaining between them. The germline CDR1 and CDR2 sequences are SQVTM and ANQGSEA. This CDR3 is built from 13 residues.

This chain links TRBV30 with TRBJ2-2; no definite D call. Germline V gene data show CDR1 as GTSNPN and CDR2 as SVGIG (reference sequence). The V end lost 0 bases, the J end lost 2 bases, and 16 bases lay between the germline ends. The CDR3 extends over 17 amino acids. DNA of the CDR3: TGTGCCTGGAGTGTTGGTCAGAGTACCTTTAACACCGGGGAGCTGTTTTTT. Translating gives CAWSVGQSTFNTGELFF.

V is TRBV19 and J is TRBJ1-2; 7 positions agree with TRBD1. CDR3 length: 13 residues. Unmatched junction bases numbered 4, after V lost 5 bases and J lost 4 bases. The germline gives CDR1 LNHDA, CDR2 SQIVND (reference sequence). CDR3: CASSPQGTYGYTF. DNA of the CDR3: TGTGCCAGTAGTCCACAGGGGACCTATGGCTACACCTTC.

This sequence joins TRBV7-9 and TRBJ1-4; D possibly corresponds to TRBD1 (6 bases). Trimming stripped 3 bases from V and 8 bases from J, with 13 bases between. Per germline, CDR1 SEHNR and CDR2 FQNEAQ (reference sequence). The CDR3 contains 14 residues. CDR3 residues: CASSFRDNGEKLFF. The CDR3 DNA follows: TGTGCCAGCAGCTTCCGGGACAATGGGGAAAAACTGTTTTTT.

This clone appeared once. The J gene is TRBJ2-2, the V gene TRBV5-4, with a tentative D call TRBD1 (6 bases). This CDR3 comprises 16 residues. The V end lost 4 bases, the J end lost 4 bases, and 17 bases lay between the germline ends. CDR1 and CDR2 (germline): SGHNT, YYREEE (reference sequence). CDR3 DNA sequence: TGTGCCAGCAGCAGCCTAGGGGGAAAGGGCACCGGGGAGCTGTTTTTT. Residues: CASSSLGGKGTGELFF.

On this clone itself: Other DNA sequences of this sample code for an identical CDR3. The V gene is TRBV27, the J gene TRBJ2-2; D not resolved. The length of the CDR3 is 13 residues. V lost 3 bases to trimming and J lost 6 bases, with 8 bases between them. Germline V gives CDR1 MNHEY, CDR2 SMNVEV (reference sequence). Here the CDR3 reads CASSFSGSGELFF. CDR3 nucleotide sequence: TGTGCCAGCAGTTTTTCCGGGTCCGGGGAGCTGTTTTTT.

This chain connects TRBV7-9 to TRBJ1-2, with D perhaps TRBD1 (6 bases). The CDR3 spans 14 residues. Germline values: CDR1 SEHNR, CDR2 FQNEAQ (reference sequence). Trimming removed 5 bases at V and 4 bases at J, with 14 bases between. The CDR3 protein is CASSPEGTSYGYTF. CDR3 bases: TGTGCCAGCAGCCCAGAAGGGACAAGCTATGGCTACACCTTC. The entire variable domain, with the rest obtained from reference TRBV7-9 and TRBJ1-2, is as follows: DTGVSQNPRHKITKRGQNVTFRCDPISEHNRLYWYRQTLGQGPEFLTYFQNEAQLEKSRLLSDRFSAERPKGSFSTLEIQRTEQGDSAMYLCASSPEGTSYGYTFGSGTRLTVV.

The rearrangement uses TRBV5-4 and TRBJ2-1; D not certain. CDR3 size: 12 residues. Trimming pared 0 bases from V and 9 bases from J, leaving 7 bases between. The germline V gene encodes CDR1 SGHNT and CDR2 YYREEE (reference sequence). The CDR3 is CASSLDRGEQFF. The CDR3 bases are TGTGCCAGCAGCTTGGACCGAGGTGAGCAGTTCTTC.

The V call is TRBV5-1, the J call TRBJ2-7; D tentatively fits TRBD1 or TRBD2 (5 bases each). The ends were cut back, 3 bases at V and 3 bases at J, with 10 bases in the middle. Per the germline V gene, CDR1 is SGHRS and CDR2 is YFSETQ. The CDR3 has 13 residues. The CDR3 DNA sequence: TGCGCCAGCAGCTCTTGGGGGAACTACGAGCAGTACTTC. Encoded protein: CASSSWGNYEQYF.

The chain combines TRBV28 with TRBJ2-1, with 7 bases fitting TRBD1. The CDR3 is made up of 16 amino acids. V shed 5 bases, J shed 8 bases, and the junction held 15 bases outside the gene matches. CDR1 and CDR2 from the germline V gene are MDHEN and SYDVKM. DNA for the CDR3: TGTGCCAGCAGTGGGGAACAGGGGACCTTGTACCATGAGCAGTTCTTC. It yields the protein CASSGEQGTLYHEQFF.

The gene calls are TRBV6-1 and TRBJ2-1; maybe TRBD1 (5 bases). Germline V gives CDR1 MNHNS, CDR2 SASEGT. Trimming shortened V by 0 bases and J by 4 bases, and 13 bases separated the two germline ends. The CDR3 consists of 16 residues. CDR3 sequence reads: CASSEAGNRRYNEQFF. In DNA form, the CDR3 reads TGTGCCAGCAGTGAAGCTGGGAACAGGCGATACAATGAGCAGTTCTTC.

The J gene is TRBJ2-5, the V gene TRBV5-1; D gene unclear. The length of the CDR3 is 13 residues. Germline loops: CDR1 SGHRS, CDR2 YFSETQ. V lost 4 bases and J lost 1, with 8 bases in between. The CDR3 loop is CASSPQPQETQYF. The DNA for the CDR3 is TGCGCCAGCAGCCCACAGCCCCAAGAGACCCAGTACTTC.

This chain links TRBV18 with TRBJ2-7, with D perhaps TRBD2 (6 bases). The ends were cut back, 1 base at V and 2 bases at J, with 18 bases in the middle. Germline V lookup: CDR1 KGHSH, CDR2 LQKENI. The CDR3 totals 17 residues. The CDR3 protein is CASSPLTRGSLTYEQYF. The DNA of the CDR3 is TGTGCCAGCTCACCACTCACTCGGGGGTCCCTTACCTACGAGCAGTACTTC.

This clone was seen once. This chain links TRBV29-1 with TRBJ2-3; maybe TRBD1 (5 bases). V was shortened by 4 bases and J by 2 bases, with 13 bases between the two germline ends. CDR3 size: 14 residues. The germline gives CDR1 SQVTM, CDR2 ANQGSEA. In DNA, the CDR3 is TGCAGCGTTGTTGGCAGGGAATTCACAGATACGCAGTATTTT. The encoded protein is CSVVGREFTDTQYF.

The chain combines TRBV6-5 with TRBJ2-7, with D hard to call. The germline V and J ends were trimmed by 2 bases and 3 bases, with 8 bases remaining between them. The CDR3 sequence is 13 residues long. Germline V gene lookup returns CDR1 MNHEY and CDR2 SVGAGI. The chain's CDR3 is CASSYGQRYEQYF. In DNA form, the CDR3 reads TGTGCCAGCAGTTACGGGCAGCGCTACGAGCAGTACTTC.

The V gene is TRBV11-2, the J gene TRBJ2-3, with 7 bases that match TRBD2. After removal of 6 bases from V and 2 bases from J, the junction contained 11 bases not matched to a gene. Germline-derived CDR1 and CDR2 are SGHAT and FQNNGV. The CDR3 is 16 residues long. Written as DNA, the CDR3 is TGTGCCAGCAGGCGCACCAGCGGGGCTTACACAGATACGCAGTATTTT. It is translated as CASRRTSGAYTDTQYF.

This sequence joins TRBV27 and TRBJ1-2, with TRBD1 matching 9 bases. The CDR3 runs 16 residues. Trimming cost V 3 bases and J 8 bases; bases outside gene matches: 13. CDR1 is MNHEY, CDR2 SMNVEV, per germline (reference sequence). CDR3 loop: CASSLGTGPQSGGYTF. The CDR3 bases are TGTGCCAGCAGTTTGGGGACAGGGCCCCAATCCGGGGGCTACACCTTC.

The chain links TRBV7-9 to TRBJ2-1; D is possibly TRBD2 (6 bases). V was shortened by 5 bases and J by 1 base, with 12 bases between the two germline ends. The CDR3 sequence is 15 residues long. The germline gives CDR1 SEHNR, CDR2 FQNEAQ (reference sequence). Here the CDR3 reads CASSAPGVSYNEQFF. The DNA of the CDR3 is TGTGCCAGCAGCGCCCCGGGGGTATCCTACAATGAGCAGTTCTTC. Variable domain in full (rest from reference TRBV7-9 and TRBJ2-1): DTGVSQNPRHKITKRGQNVTFRCDPISEHNRLYWYRQTLGQGPEFLTYFQNEAQLEKSRLLSDRFSAERPKGSFSTLEIQRTEQGDSAMYLCASSAPGVSYNEQFFGPGTRLTVL.